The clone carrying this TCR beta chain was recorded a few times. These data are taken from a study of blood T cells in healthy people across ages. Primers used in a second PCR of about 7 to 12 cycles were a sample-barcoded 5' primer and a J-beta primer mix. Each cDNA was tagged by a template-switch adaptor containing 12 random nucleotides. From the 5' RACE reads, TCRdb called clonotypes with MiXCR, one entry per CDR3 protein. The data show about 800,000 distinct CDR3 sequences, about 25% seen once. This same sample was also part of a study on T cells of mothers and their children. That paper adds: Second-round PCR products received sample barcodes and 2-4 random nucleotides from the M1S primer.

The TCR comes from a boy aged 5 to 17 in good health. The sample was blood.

The CDR3 here is CASTAGTGGSNTIYF. The CDR3 DNA reads as TGCGCCAGCACTGCCGGGACAGGGGGGTCTAACACCATATATTTT. V and J are TRBV5-1 and TRBJ1-3; 11 bases map to TRBD1. From germline, CDR1 is SGHRS and CDR2 YFSETQ. The CDR3 consists of 15 residues. Trimming at V came to 6 bases and at J to 7 bases, leaving 9 bases not matched to a gene. Full variable domain (outside the CDR3, taken from reference TRBV5-1 and TRBJ1-3): KAGVTQTPRYLIKTRGQQVTLSCSPISGHRSVSWYQQTPGQGLQFLFEYFSETQRNKGNFPGRFSGRQFSNSRSEMNVSTLELGDSALYLCASTAGTGGSNTIYFGEGSWLTVV.